The rows below give T cell receptor beta chains drawn from one sample of a study of metastatic and nonmetastatic thyroid tumors. TCRdb reprocessed the PCR reads using MiXCR. This sample has roughly 70,000 clones; about 17% occur once, and the top ten carry around 13%. Sequencing was done on a sample of blood. Receptors originate from a female donor with papillary thyroid cancer or a benign thyroid nodule (not recorded which). Some clones in this sample may be carry-over from other donors' samples. The CDR3 runs from the conserved cysteine through the conserved F or W. D genes are given only for firm matches. Size is omitted from some rows. Given values are once, few, many or a class for expanded clones.

size	J	D	V	DNA	CDR3
many	TRBJ1-1	NA	TRBV7-9	TGTGCCAGCAGCTCACAGGGAGACACTGAAGCTTTCTTT	CASSSQGDTEAFF
many	TRBJ1-4	NA	TRBV5-1	TGCGCCAGCAGGGAGACGACAGCAACTAATGAAAAACTGTTTTTT	CASRETTATNEKLFF
NA	TRBJ2-7	NA	TRBV4-2	TGTGCCATCAGCCCTGGGGACATGGCCTACGAGCAGTACTTC	CAISPGDMAYEQYF
many	TRBJ2-2	TRBD2	TRBV3-1	TGTGCCAGCAGGTCCGGGACTAGCGCGTTCACCGGGGAGCTGTTTTTT	CASRSGTSAFTGELFF
many	TRBJ2-3	NA	TRBV30	TGTGCCTGGAGGAGGAACCTAAGGGATACGCAGTATTTT	CAWRRNLRDTQYF
few	TRBJ1-2	TRBD1	TRBV12-3/TRBV12-4	TGTGCCAGCAGTTTTGGGACGACAGGGGGTGGCTACACCTTC	CASSFGTTGGGYTF
NA	TRBJ2-7	TRBD1	TRBV3-1	TGTGCCAGCAGCTACAGGGGCTACGAGCAGTACTTC	CASSYRGYEQYF
many	TRBJ2-1	TRBD1	TRBV5-1	TGCGCCAGCAGCTCTTACAGGGGAAAGGGCTACAATGAGCAGTTCTTC	CASSSYRGKGYNEQFF
NA	TRBJ2-7	TRBD2	TRBV5-1	TGCGCCAGCAGGAGGGAGGGGCCCTACGAGCAGTACTTC	CASRREGPYEQYF
many	TRBJ2-1	NA	TRBV10-1	TGCGCCAGCAGTGATTCAGGACAGACTATCTACAATGAGCAGTTCTTC	CASSDSGQTIYNEQFF
many	TRBJ2-7	TRBD1	TRBV7-3	TGTGCCAGCAGCCAAGGACAGGGGCCTATGGAGCAGTACTTC	CASSQGQGPMEQYF
NA	TRBJ2-7	TRBD2	TRBV7-2	TGTGCCAGCAGCTTAGCAGCGGGAGGACGTTACGAGCAGTACTTC	CASSLAAGGRYEQYF
NA	TRBJ2-1	NA	TRBV7-2	TGTGCCAGCAGCTTAGGGCAGGGTCGTGTAGGGTACAATGAGCAGTTCTTC	CASSLGQGRVGYNEQFF
NA	TRBJ1-2	TRBD1	TRBV5-6	TGTGCCAGCAGCTTCGACAGGGCTTACTATGGCTACACCTTC	CASSFDRAYYGYTF
NA	TRBJ1-1	TRBD1	TRBV30	TGTGCCTGGACTAGCCATGACAGGGGAGGACCTGAAGCTTTCTTT	CAWTSHDRGGPEAFF
few	TRBJ1-2	NA	TRBV6-1	TGTGCCAGCACCTGGACAGAAGCAGCTAACTATGGCTACACCTTC	CASTWTEAANYGYTF
NA	TRBJ2-3	NA	TRBV28	TGTGCCAGCAGTAAACAGGGTTGGGATACGCAGTATTTT	CASSKQGWDTQYF
many	TRBJ1-6	NA	TRBV6-1	TGTGCCAGCAGTTTTACAGGGATTTCACCCCTCCACTTT	CASSFTGISPLHF
NA	TRBJ2-5	TRBD2	TRBV12-3/TRBV12-4	TGTGCCAGCAACCAGCGGGGGGGGCAAGAGACCCAGTACTTC	CASNQRGGQETQYF
many	TRBJ2-7	NA	TRBV3-2	TGTGCCAGCAGCCAAGCGGGGTCGACAGGGAGTTTTTTC	CASSQAGSTGSFF
NA	TRBJ2-3	TRBD2	TRBV14	TGTGCCAGCAGCCAAGCGGTAGCGGGGGGCACAGATACGCAGTATTTT	CASSQAVAGGTDTQYF
NA	TRBJ2-7	NA	TRBV6-2/TRBV6-3	TGTGCCAGCAGTTCCAGTAACGAGCAGTACTTC	CASSSSNEQYF
NA	TRBJ1-1	NA	TRBV25-1	TGTGCCAGCAGTGAATCAAGGAACACTGAAGCTTTCTTT	CASSESRNTEAFF
NA	TRBJ1-5	NA	TRBV4-2	TGTGCCAGCAGCCAAGAGGTCACAGAGGCGCCGCCCCAGCATTTT	CASSQEVTEAPPQHF
NA	TRBJ1-2	TRBD1	TRBV5-6	TGTGCCAGCAGCCCCCACCGGACAGGGAGCGGCTACACCTTC	CASSPHRTGSGYTF
many	TRBJ2-1	TRBD2	TRBV20-1	TGCAGTGCTAGAGATTATTTACTAGCGGGAGTCCAGAATGAGCAGTTCTTC	CSARDYLLAGVQNEQFF
NA	TRBJ2-2	TRBD1	TRBV19	TGTGCCAGTAGTATTCCGGGGACAGGGGACGCCGGGGAGATGTTTTTT	CASSIPGTGDAGEMFF
many	TRBJ1-5	NA	TRBV28	TGTGCCAGCAGGCAATTTAATCAGCCCCAGCATTTT	CASRQFNQPQHF
many	TRBJ2-4	NA	TRBV3-1	TGTGCCAGCAGCCTACCCTGGCAGGGAGACATTCAGTACTTC	CASSLPWQGDIQYF
many	TRBJ1-1	NA	TRBV9	TGTGCCAGCAGCCGACAGGACCTCACTGAAGCTTTCTTT	CASSRQDLTEAFF
many	TRBJ1-1	NA	TRBV5-1	TGCGCCAGCAGCCCGGACACGAACACTGAAGCTTTCTTT	CASSPDTNTEAFF
many	TRBJ2-1	TRBD2	TRBV7-8	TGTGCCAGCAGCTCTAGCGGGCGTAGCTCCTACAATGAGCAGTTCTTC	CASSSSGRSSYNEQFF
NA	TRBJ1-2	TRBD1	TRBV3-1	TGTGCCAGCAGCCTACAGGGGAACTATGGCTACACCTTC	CASSLQGNYGYTF
NA	TRBJ2-3	TRBD1	TRBV5-1	TGCGCCAGCAGCTTGGGACAGGGACCAGATACGCAGTATTTT	CASSLGQGPDTQYF
NA	TRBJ2-7	NA	TRBV28	TGTGCCAGCAGGCGGCGCGGGACACCTCAAATATACGAGCAGTACTTC	CASRRRGTPQIYEQYF
many	TRBJ2-7	NA	TRBV27	TGTGCCAGCAGTTTAGTGTCCGTTGCAGGGGCCTACTACGAGCAGTACTTC	CASSLVSVAGAYYEQYF
many	TRBJ2-7	TRBD2	TRBV28	TGTGCCAGCACCCCGGGACTAGGGGCGAAGTACGAGCAGTACTTC	CASTPGLGAKYEQYF
NA	TRBJ2-7	TRBD1	TRBV7-8	TGTGCCAGCAGTCAAGTCAGGACAGGGGGTTTGGGCGAGCAGTACTTC	CASSQVRTGGLGEQYF
few	TRBJ1-2	NA	TRBV12-5	TGTGCTAGTGGTCAGGACACAAACTATGGCTACACCTTC	CASGQDTNYGYTF
many	TRBJ1-5	NA	TRBV7-8	TGTGCCAGCAGCTTATACGAGGGAGGTAATCAGCCCCAGCATTTT	CASSLYEGGNQPQHF
many	TRBJ2-5	NA	TRBV6-1	TGTGCCAGCAGCTATGTGGGGGGGACCCAGTACTTC	CASSYVGGTQYF
many	TRBJ1-1	TRBD1	TRBV6-5	TGTGCCAGCAGTCCCAATCTCGCCCGGACGCGCAGGGGGACTGAAGCTTTCTTT	CASSPNLARTRRGTEAFF
few	TRBJ1-3	NA	TRBV5-1	TGCGCCAGCAGCTTAGGTACACCCGACACCATATATTTT	CASSLGTPDTIYF
many	TRBJ1-5	TRBD1	TRBV28	TGTGCCAGCACTCGCTACAGGGGCGGTCAGCCCCAGCATTTT	CASTRYRGGQPQHF
many	TRBJ1-1	NA	TRBV27	TGTGCCAGCAGTAGCTGGGGCTCGAACACTGAAGCTTTCTTT	CASSSWGSNTEAFF
many	TRBJ2-4	NA	TRBV5-1	TGCGCCAGCAGCTTGGGAACCAAAAACATTCAGTACTTC	CASSLGTKNIQYF
many	TRBJ1-3	TRBD1	TRBV27	TGTGCCAGCAGTTCCTCGGGACAGTTACTCTCTGGAAACACCATATATTTT	CASSSSGQLLSGNTIYF
once	TRBJ1-1	NA	TRBV29-1	TGCAGCGTTACGGACAGGAACACTGAAGCTTTCTTT	CSVTDRNTEAFF
many	TRBJ2-5	TRBD1	TRBV7-8	TGTGCCAGCAGCTTAGCGACAGGGGGCGGGGAGACCCAGTACTTC	CASSLATGGGETQYF
NA	TRBJ1-6	NA	TRBV30	TGTGCCTGGAGTGTACTGGCAGTCAATTCACCCCTCCACTTT	CAWSVLAVNSPLHF
NA	TRBJ2-1	TRBD1	TRBV13	TGTGCCAGCAGCTTGGGACAGGGTCCGTTCTTC	CASSLGQGPFF
many	TRBJ2-1	TRBD2	TRBV27	TGTGCCAGCAGCGATAGCGGGAGGGCAAGTGAGCAGTTCTTC	CASSDSGRASEQFF
many	TRBJ1-5	NA	TRBV19	TGTGCCAGTAGAGGGCAGGACTATAGCAATCAGCCCCAGCATTTT	CASRGQDYSNQPQHF
NA	TRBJ2-1	TRBD1	TRBV5-1	TGCGCCAGCACTGGACAGGGGGCCCACAATGAGCAGTTCTTC	CASTGQGAHNEQFF
many	TRBJ2-7	TRBD2	TRBV5-5	TGTGCCAGCAGAAGGCCCGGGGCGGGAGGGCCAACCTACGAGCAGTACTTC	CASRRPGAGGPTYEQYF
NA	TRBJ1-3	TRBD1	TRBV20-1	TGCAGTGCTTGGGACAGGTCGGACGGAAACACCATATATTTT	CSAWDRSDGNTIYF
few	TRBJ1-2	TRBD1	TRBV12-3/TRBV12-4	TGTGCCAGCACCGCGACAGGGGCTAACTATGGCTACACCTTC	CASTATGANYGYTF